Each of the 18 T cell receptor beta chains below was sequenced from the same sample in a study of human T cells and chemical hapten exposure. Time point specified: patch test 1, 2 weeks after DPC sensitization. Treatment here: therapeutic diphenylcyclopropenone sensitization with weekly scalp DPC. Total RNA came from unfractionated whole blood. TCRdb analysed the RACE reads with MiXCR anew, one entry per CDR3 protein. This sample carries about 34,000 distinct CDR3 sequences, just under 6.5% of them seen once, and the ten largest clones take roughly 9.5%. Sequences were derived from whole blood, sampled in connection with sensitization to the hapten diphenylcyclopropenone (DPC). These receptors all stem from a woman aged 30 to 39 with alopecia areata. Some clones in this sample may be carry-over from other donors' samples.

In this sample, this clonotype turned up a few times. V and J are TRBV6-2 or TRBV6-3 and TRBJ1-1, with D maybe TRBD1 (5 bases). The V gene's germline CDR1 is MNHEY and CDR2 SVGEGT. The CDR3 sequence is 14 residues long. Trimming removed 4 bases from V and 4 bases from J, with 13 bases in between. CDR3 DNA: TGTGCCAGCAGTTTAGGGGTAAGGATCACTGAAGCTTTCTTT. Translated: CASSLGVRITEAFF.

This clonotype was detected ten times or more. The chain recombines TRBV2 with TRBJ2-3; D call uncertain. Trimming removed 8 bases from V and 0 bases from J, with 6 bases in between. The CDR3 extends over 12 amino acids. The germline V gene encodes CDR1 SNHLY and CDR2 FYNNEI. The CDR3 coding sequence is TGTGCCAGCCTGGGGAGCACAGATACGCAGTATTTT. Residues: CASLGSTDTQYF. Complete variable domain (other parts from reference TRBV2 and TRBJ2-3): EPEVTQTPSHQVTQMGQEVILRCVPISNHLYFYWYRQILGQKVEFLVSFYNNEISEKSEIFDDQFSVERPDGSNFTLKIRSTKLEDSAMYFCASLGSTDTQYFGPGTRLTVL.

This clonotype was detected many times. The rearrangement uses TRBV20-1 and TRBJ2-7; D is tentatively TRBD1 or TRBD2 (5 bases each). The CDR3 spans 14 residues. The V end lost 1 base, the J end lost 6 bases, and 16 bases lay between the germline ends. CDR1 is DFQATT and CDR2 is SNEGSKA in the germline V gene (reference sequence). The CDR3 bases are TGCAGTGCTAGAGGGGCTATGGGGGTAGGCGAGCAGTACTTC. Translation: CSARGAMGVGEQYF.

This clonotype was picked up many times. The gene calls are TRBV20-1 and TRBJ2-5, with 9 bases identical to TRBD1. The CDR3 covers 13 residues. CDR1 and CDR2 from the germline V gene are DFQATT and SNEGSKA (reference sequence). V trimming: 7 bases; J trimming: 4 bases; junction bases outside the gene matches: 7. Written as DNA, the CDR3 is TGCAGTGTTACGACAGGGGGTCGAGAGACCCAGTACTTC. Translation gives CSVTTGGRETQYF.

This clonotype has ten or more counts. The rearrangement uses TRBV7-8 and TRBJ1-1, with 7 bases that match TRBD1. V was clipped by 5 bases and J by 8 bases; unmatched bases: 5. This CDR3 comprises 12 residues. CDR1 is SGHVS and CDR2 is FQNEAQ in the germline V gene. This chain's CDR3 is CASSQGGGEAFF. CDR3 nucleotides: TGTGCCAGCAGCCAGGGGGGGGGAGAAGCTTTCTTT.

This clonotype was observed a few times. V is TRBV12-3 or TRBV12-4 and J is TRBJ1-4; TRBD1 agrees at 9 bases. With 5 bases clipped from V and 10 bases from J, the junction kept 11 bases outside the gene matches. The CDR3 is made up of 15 amino acids. In DNA, the CDR3 is TGTGCCAGCAGTAGCAGACAGGGGGTCAGGGGAAAACTGTTTTTT. Protein: CASSSRQGVRGKLFF.

This clonotype has ten or more counts. The CDR3 loop is CASSLGQLSNQPQHF. CDR3 DNA sequence: TGTGCCAGCAGCTTAGGACAGCTGAGCAATCAGCCCCAGCATTTT. The rearrangement uses TRBV7-2 and TRBJ1-5; possibly TRBD1 for D (5 bases). The CDR3 loop spans 15 amino acids. V dropped 1 base and J dropped 1 base, with 8 bases sitting between them. Per the germline V gene, CDR1 is SGHTA and CDR2 is FQGNSA.

The V and J genes are TRBV5-1 and TRBJ1-6; D is uncertain. Per germline, CDR1 SGHRS and CDR2 YFSETQ. The CDR3 is 14 residues long. V lost 0 bases and J lost 7, with 8 bases in between. CDR3 protein: CASSLGRPNSPLHF. In nucleotides, the CDR3 is TGCGCCAGCAGCTTGGGCAGGCCCAATTCACCCCTCCACTTT.

The J gene is TRBJ1-1, the V gene TRBV3-1; D not certain. V lost 1 base to trimming and J lost 10 bases, with 10 bases between them. From germline, CDR1 is LGHDT and CDR2 YNNKEL (reference sequence). The CDR3 has 12 amino acids. The CDR3 nucleotides are TGTGCCAGCAGCCAAGCAGAGTTCTCAGCTTTCTTT. This translates into CASSQAEFSAFF.

V usage is TRBV12-3 or TRBV12-4 and J usage is TRBJ1-1, with no clear D. CDR3 length equals 14 residues. With 1 base removed from V and 1 base from J, the gap between germline ends came to 7 bases. CDR3 sequence: CASSLGGTNTEAFF. For the CDR3, the DNA is TGTGCCAGCAGTTTAGGGGGAACGAACACTGAAGCTTTCTTT.

In its sample, this clonotype was seen a few times. V usage is TRBV5-1 and J usage is TRBJ1-3, with D uncertain. Germline V CDR1 and CDR2: SGHRS, YFSETQ. Trimming shortened V by 0 bases and J by 4 bases, and 14 bases separated the two germline ends. The CDR3 totals 16 residues. The CDR3 DNA reads as TGCGCCAGCAGCTTGGCCGGAGCGGCTACGGGAAACACCATATATTTT. The encoded protein is CASSLAGAATGNTIYF. The full variable domain, rest sourced from reference TRBV5-1 and TRBJ1-3, is KAGVTQTPRYLIKTRGQQVTLSCSPISGHRSVSWYQQTPGQGLQFLFEYFSETQRNKGNFPGRFSGRQFSNSRSEMNVSTLELGDSALYLCASSLAGAATGNTIYFGEGSWLTVV.

Details on this clonotype: A much larger clone lies a single base off, so this may be a read error. The chain uses TRBV27 and TRBJ1-5; no reliable D call. CDR3 length equals 16 residues. CDR1 and CDR2 (germline): MNHEY, SMNVEV (reference sequence). CDR3 loop: CGSSLQGSYSNQPQHF. The CDR3 coding sequence is TGTGGCAGCAGTTTACAAGGCAGTTATAGCAATCAGCCCCAGCATTTT.

This chain joins TRBV5-1 and TRBJ2-2, with D possibly being TRBD2 (6 bases). This CDR3 has 16 residues. Looked up from germline, CDR1 is SGHRS and CDR2 is YFSETQ. Between the trimmed V and J ends, which lost 4 bases and 0 bases, there was a span of 13 bases. CDR3 in DNA: TGCGCCAGCAGCCGCGGGACGGCGACGAACACCGGGGAGCTGTTTTTT. Translating it yields CASSRGTATNTGELFF.

The V call is TRBV19, the J call TRBJ1-1, with D uncertain. CDR1 LNHDA and CDR2 SQIVND come from the germline V gene (reference sequence). Between the trimmed V and J ends, which lost 2 bases and 0 bases, there was a span of 10 bases. CDR3 length equals 15 residues. CDR3 protein: CASSIFFGVNTEAFF. The CDR3 nucleotides read TGTGCCAGTAGTATATTCTTCGGAGTGAACACTGAAGCTTTCTTT.

The V call is TRBV4-3, the J call TRBJ2-4, with 7 nucleotides matching TRBD2. Germline-derived CDR1 and CDR2 are LGHNA and YSLEER. Unmatched junction bases numbered 3, after V lost 0 bases and J lost 7 bases. This CDR3 is 14 amino acids long. The DNA of the CDR3 is TGCGCCAGCAGCCAAGATGTCGGGGGGAACATTCAGTACTTC. Amino acids: CASSQDVGGNIQYF.

There are many counts of this clonotype. CDR3 in amino acids: CASSIGNTAGELFF. For the CDR3, the DNA is TGTGCCAGCAGTATTGGGAACACGGCCGGGGAGCTGTTTTTT. J is TRBJ2-2 and V is TRBV14; D is unclear. The germline CDR1 and CDR2 sequences are SGHDN and FVKESK. V was cut by 6 bases and J by 6 bases, with 14 bases left in between. The CDR3 runs to 14 residues. Combining the CDR3 with reference TRBV14 and TRBJ2-2 gives the whole variable domain EAGVTQFPSHSVIEKGQTVTLRCDPISGHDNLYWYRRVMGKEIKFLLHFVKESKQDESGMPNNRFLAERTGGTYSTLKVQPAELEDSGVYFCASSIGNTAGELFFGEGSRLTVL.

This rearrangement joins TRBV3-1 to TRBJ2-3; 9 bases line up with TRBD2. Trimming cost V 5 bases and J 1 base; bases outside gene matches: 7. The CDR3 contains 16 residues. The germline CDR1 and CDR2 sequences are LGHDT and YNNKEL (reference sequence). The CDR3 is CASSSYLAGRTDTQYF. The CDR3 DNA follows: TGTGCCAGCAGCTCTTATCTAGCGGGGCGCACAGATACGCAGTATTTT.

This clonotype was seen more than once but under ten times. The V and J genes are TRBV7-9 and TRBJ1-1, with a possible D match to TRBD1 (5 bases). Germline V gene data show CDR1 as SEHNR and CDR2 as FQNEAQ (reference sequence). CDR3 length: 13 residues. Trimming shortened V by 2 bases and J by 5 bases, and 9 bases separated the two germline ends. CDR3 nucleotide sequence: TGTGCCAGCAGCTTACCAGGGAGGACTGAAGCTTTCTTT. Translating gives CASSLPGRTEAFF.